Listed below are T cell receptor beta chains from one sample, sequenced in a study of blood T cell repertoires in COVID-19. Sequencing used immunoSEQ multiplex PCR; TCRdb keeps in-frame clones, though not all of them. The sample shows some 72,000 clones, around 86% of them seen only once. Material for sequencing was peripheral blood. The source is a man aged 45-65 years with active or convalescent COVID-19. Each CDR3 is given with its conserved first and last residue. The D gene is left open where the match is weak. Only some rows state a clone size, as once, few, many or a class for expanded clones.

D: TRBD1
size: .
J: TRBJ1-3
V: TRBV19
CDR3: CASSPPGQGGGSGNTIYF

D: TRBD2
size: few
J: TRBJ2-1
V: TRBV7-6
CDR3: CASSLVGLAGYNEQFF

D: TRBD1
size: .
J: TRBJ1-2
V: TRBV3-1/TRBV3-2
CDR3: CASSQGQGFGYTF

D: TRBD2
size: once
J: TRBJ2-5
V: TRBV4-1
CDR3: CASSQERTSVLEETQYF

D: TRBD2
size: .
J: TRBJ2-5
V: TRBV28
CDR3: CAIGERGGPETQYF

D: .
size: .
J: TRBJ2-3
V: TRBV5-1
CDR3: CASSPTGSSTDTQYF

D: TRBD1
size: .
J: TRBJ2-1
V: TRBV24-1
CDR3: CATSTQGDEQFF

D: TRBD2
size: .
J: TRBJ2-3
V: TRBV10-2
CDR3: CASSGGLSTDTQYF

D: .
size: .
J: TRBJ2-3
V: TRBV4-3
CDR3: CASSHLRGDTQYF

D: .
size: .
J: TRBJ1-1
V: TRBV2
CDR3: CASSYMVSTEAFF

D: .
size: .
J: TRBJ1-1
V: TRBV7-8
CDR3: CASSQDRSTEAFF

D: .
size: .
J: TRBJ2-5
V: TRBV7-2
CDR3: CASSQMVQETQYF

D: TRBD1
size: .
J: TRBJ1-1
V: TRBV27
CDR3: CASNLDRARGMNTEAFF

D: TRBD2
size: .
J: TRBJ2-1
V: TRBV7-8
CDR3: CASSLTLLAGGYNEQFF

D: TRBD2
size: once
J: TRBJ2-5
V: TRBV3-1/TRBV3-2
CDR3: CASSQGKSPSGGETQYF

D: TRBD2
size: .
J: TRBJ2-5
V: TRBV4-2
CDR3: CASSQELAGGQETQYF